This TCR beta chain was sequenced for a study of molecular identifiers for immune sequencing clone quantification. Broader study findings: The share of molecules held by clones above 20 RNA copies was over 99% in effector cells and under 1% in naive cells.

It was with previously described methods and listed TCR primers that bulk TCR libraries were made. From the PCR reads, TCRdb called clonotypes with MiXCR, one entry per CDR3 protein. The sample has some 650,000 distinct CDR3 sequences; 20% are singletons. This clonotype came up many times. Its specificity is not known. This CDR3 comprises 17 residues. With 3 bases removed from V and 1 base from J, the gap between germline ends came to 17 bases. Germline V lookup: CDR1 MDHEN, CDR2 SYDVKM. The receptor was isolated from a human donor in good health. Some libraries in this study had Jurkat cell RNA spiked in. The genes are TRBV28 and TRBJ2-3; TRBD2 might be the D (5 bases). The sample consisted of naive CD8+ T cells from blood, with Jurkat cell RNA spiked in. Subset: FACS-sorted CD8+CD4-CCR7+CD45RA+ naive T cells. This chain's CDR3 is CASSFGERLTGTDTQYF. CDR3 DNA sequence: TGTGCCAGCAGTTTCGGGGAGCGGCTGACGGGCACAGATACGCAGTATTTT.